Reported below is one T cell receptor beta chain. As yet, its antigen is unknown. The CDR3 contains 16 residues. After removal of 5 bases from V and 3 bases from J, the junction contained 4 bases not matched to a gene. Per the germline V gene, CDR1 is SEHNR and CDR2 is FQNEAQ (reference sequence). The data were taken from a study of memory CD4+ T cells and cytomegalovirus serostatus. Study-level information: Donors were healthy Belgian adults, under ten CMV seropositive and 20 to 30 seronegative. Study results and caveats: CMV serostatus prediction reached median AUC around 0.95, or 0.9 with US-trained model.

Single viable CD3+CD4+CD8-CD45RO+ cells were sorted as the memory CD4+ T cells. This table comes from immunoSEQ multiplex PCR, and its TCRdb copy is limited to in-frame clones, with some not included. The table has about 27,000 clones, approximately 72% seen once. The J gene is TRBJ2-2, the V gene TRBV7-9; 12 bases align to TRBD2. This TCR was sampled from an adult in good health and CMV-seronegative. Material: memory CD4+ T cells from blood. CDR3 DNA: TGTGCCAGCAGCCCCAGACTAGCGGGGGACACCGGGGAGCTGTTTTTT. It codes for CASSPRLAGDTGELFF.